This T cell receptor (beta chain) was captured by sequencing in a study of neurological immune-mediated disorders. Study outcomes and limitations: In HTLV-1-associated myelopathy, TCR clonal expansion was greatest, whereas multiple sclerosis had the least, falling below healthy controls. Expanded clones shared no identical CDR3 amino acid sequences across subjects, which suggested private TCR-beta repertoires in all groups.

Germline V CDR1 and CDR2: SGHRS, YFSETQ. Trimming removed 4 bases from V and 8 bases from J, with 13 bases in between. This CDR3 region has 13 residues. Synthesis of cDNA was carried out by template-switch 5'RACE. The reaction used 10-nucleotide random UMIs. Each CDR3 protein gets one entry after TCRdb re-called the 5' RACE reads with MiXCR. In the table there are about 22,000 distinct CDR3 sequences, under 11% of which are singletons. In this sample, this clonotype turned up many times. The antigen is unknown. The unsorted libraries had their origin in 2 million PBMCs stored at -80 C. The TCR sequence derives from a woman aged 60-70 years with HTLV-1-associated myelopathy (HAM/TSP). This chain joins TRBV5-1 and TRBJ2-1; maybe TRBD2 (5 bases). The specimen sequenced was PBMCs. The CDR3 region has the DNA TGCGCCAGCAGCCTGGCGGGTTCCGATGAGCAGTTCTTC. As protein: CASSLAGSDEQFF.